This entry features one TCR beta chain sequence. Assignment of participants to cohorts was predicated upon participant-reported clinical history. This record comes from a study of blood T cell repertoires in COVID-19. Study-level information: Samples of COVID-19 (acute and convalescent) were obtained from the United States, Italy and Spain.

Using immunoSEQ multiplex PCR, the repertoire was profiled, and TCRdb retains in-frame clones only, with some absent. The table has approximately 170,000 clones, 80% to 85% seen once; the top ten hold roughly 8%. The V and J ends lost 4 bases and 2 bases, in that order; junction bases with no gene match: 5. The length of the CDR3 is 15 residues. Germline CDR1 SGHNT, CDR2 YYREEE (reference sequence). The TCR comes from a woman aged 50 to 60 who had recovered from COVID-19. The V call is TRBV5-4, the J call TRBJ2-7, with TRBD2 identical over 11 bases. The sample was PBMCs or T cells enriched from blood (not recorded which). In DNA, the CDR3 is TGTGCCAGCAGCCAGGGGACTAGCGGAACCTACGAGCAGTACTTC. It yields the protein CASSQGTSGTYEQYF.